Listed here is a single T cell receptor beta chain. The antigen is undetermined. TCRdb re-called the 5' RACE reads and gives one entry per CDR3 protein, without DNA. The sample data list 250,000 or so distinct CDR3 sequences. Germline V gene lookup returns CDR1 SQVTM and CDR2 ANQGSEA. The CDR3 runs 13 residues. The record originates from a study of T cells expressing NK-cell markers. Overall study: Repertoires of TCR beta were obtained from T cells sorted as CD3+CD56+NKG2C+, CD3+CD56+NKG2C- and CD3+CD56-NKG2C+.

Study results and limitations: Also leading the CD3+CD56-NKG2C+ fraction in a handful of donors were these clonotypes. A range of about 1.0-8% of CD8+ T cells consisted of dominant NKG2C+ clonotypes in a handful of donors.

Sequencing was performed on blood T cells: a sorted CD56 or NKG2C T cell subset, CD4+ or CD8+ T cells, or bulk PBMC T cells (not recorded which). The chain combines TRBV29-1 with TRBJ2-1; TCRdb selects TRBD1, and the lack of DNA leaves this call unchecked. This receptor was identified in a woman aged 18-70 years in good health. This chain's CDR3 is CSVGTVGHNEQFF.